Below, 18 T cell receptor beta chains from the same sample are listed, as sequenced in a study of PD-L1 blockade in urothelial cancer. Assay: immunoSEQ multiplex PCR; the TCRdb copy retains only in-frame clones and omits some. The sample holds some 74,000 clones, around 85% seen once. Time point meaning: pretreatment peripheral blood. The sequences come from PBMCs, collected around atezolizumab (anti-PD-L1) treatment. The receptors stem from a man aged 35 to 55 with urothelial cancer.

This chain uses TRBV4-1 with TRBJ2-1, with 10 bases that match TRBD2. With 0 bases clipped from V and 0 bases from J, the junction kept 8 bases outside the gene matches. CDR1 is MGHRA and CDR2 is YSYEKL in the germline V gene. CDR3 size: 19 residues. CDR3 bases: TGCGCCAGCAGCCAAGATCGGGGGACTAGCGCTAACTCCTACAATGAGCAGTTCTTC. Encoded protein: CASSQDRGTSANSYNEQFF.

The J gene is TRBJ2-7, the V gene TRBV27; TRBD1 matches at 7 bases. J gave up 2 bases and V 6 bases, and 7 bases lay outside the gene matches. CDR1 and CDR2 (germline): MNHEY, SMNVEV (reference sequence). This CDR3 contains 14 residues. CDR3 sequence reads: CASSTGQPPYEQYF. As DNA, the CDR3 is TGTGCCAGCAGCACGGGACAGCCTCCCTACGAGCAGTACTTC.

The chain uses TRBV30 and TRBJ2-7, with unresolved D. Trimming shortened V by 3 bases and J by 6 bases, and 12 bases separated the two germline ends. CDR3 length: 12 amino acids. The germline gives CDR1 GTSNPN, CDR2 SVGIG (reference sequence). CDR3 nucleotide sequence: TGTGCCTGGAGAGGCGTAGCCTCCGAGCAGTACTTC. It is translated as CAWRGVASEQYF.

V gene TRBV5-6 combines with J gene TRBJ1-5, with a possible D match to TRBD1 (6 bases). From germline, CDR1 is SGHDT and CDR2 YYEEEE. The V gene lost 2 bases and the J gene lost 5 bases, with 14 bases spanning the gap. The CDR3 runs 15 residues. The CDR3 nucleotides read TGTGCCAGCAGCTTTAGGGGGAGCGGGGATCAGCCCCAGCATTTT. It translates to CASSFRGSGDQPQHF.

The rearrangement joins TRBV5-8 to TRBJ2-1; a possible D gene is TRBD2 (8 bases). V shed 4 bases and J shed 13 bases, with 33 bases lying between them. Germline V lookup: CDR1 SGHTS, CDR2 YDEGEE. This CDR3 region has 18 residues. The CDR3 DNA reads TGTGCCAGCAGCCGAATGACAGGGAGGCGGGAGGTAGGCCGAGCACAGTTCTTC. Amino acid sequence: CASSRMTGRREVGRAQFF.

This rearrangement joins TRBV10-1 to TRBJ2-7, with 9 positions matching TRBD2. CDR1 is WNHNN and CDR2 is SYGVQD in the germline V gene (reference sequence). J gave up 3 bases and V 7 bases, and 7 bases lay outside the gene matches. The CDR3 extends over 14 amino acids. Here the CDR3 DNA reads TGCGCCAGCATACAGTGCGGGGGGGTCTACGAGCAGTACTTC. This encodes CASIQCGGVYEQYF.

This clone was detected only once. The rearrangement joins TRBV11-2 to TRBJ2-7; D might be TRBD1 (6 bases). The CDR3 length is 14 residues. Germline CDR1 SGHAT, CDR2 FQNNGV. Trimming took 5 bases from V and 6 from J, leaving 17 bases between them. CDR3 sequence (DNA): TGTGCCAGCAGCCCGGCCGGGACAACACGCGAGCAGTACTTC. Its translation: CASSPAGTTREQYF. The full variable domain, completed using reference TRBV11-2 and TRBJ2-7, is EAGVAQSPRYKIIEKRQSVAFWCNPISGHATLYWYQQILGQGPKLLIQFQNNGVVDDSQLPKDRFSAERLKGVDSTLKIQPAKLEDSAVYLCASSPAGTTREQYFGPGTRLTVT.

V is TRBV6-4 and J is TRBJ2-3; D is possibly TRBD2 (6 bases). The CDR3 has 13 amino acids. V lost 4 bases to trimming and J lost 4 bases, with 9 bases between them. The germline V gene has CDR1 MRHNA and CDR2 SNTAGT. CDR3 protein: CASSAGSADTQYF. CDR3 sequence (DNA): TGTGCCAGCAGTGCCGGGAGCGCAGATACGCAGTATTTT.

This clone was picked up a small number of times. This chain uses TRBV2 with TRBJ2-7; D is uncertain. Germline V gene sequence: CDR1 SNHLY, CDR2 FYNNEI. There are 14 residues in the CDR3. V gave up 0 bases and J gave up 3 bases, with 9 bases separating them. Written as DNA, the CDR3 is TGTGCCAGCAGTGAAGCACTTATGAACTACGAGCAGTACTTC. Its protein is CASSEALMNYEQYF.

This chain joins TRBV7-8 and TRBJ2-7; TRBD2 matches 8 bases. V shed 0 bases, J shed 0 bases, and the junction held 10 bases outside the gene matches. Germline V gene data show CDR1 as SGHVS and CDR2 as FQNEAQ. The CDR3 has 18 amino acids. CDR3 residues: CASSLAITSGGASYEQYF. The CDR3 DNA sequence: TGTGCCAGCAGCTTAGCGATTACTAGCGGAGGCGCCTCCTACGAGCAGTACTTC.

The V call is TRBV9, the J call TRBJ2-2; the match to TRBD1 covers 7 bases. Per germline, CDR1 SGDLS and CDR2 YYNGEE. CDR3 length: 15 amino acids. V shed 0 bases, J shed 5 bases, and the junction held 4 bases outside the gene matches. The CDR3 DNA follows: TGTGCCAGCAGCGTAGGGGGACAGAAGACCGGGGAGCTGTTTTTT. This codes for CASSVGGQKTGELFF.

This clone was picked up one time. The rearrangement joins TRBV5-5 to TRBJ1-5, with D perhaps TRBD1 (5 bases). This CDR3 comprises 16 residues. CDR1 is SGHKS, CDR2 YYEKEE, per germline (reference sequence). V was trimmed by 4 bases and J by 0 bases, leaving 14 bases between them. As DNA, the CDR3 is TGTGCCAGCAGCCGCCTCCTGACAGTTAGCAATCAGCCCCAGCATTTT. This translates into CASSRLLTVSNQPQHF.

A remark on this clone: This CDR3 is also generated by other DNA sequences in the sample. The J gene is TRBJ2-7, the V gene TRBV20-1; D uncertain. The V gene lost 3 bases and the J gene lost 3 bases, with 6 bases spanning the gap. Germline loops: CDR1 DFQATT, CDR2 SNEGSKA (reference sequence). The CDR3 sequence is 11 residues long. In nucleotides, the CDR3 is TGCAGTGCTAGGCGAGGCTACGAGCAGTACTTC. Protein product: CSARRGYEQYF.

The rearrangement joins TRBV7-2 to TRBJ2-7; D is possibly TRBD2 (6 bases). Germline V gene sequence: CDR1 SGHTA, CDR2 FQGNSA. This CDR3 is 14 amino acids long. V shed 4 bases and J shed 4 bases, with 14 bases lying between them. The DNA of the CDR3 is TGTGCCAGCAGCTCAACCGCGGGAAATTACGAGCAGTACTTC. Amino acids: CASSSTAGNYEQYF.

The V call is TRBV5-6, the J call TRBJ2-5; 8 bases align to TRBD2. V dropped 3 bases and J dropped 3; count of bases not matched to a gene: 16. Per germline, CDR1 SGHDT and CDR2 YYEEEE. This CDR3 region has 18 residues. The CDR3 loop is CASSSRLAGLSLKETQYF. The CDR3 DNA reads TGTGCCAGCAGCTCTCGTTTAGCGGGACTTTCTCTTAAAGAGACCCAGTACTTC.

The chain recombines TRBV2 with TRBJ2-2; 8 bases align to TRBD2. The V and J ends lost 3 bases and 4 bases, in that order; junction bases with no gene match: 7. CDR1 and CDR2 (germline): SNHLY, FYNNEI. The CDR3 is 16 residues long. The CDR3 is CASSERAGVGTGELFF. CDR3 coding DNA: TGTGCCAGCAGTGAGAGAGCGGGAGTAGGCACCGGGGAGCTGTTTTTT. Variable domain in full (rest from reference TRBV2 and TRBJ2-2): EPEVTQTPSHQVTQMGQEVILRCVPISNHLYFYWYRQILGQKVEFLVSFYNNEISEKSEIFDDQFSVERPDGSNFTLKIRSTKLEDSAMYFCASSERAGVGTGELFFGEGSRLTVL.

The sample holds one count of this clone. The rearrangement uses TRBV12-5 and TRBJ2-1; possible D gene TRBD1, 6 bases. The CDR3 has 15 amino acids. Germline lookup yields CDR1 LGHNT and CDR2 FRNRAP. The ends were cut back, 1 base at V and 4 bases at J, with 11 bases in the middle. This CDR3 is CASGLARDIYNEQFF. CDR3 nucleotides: TGTGCTAGTGGTTTGGCCCGGGACATATACAATGAGCAGTTCTTC.

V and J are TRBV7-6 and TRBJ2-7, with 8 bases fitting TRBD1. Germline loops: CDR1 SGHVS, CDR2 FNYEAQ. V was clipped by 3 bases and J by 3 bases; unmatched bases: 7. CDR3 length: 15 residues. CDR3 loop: CASSLGTGSLYEQYF. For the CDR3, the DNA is TGTGCCAGCAGCTTGGGGACAGGCTCCCTCTACGAGCAGTACTTC. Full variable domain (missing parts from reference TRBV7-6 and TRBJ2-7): GAGVSQSPRYKVTKRGQDVALRCDPISGHVSLYWYRQALGQGPEFLTYFNYEAQQDKSGLPNDRFSAERPEGSISTLTIQRTEQRDSAMYRCASSLGTGSLYEQYFGPGTRLTVT.